This T cell receptor beta chain was recorded in a study of vaccination and CD4 T cells after COVID-19. Study in general: Either the Pfizer-BioNTech BNT162b2 or Moderna mRNA-1273 vaccine was given as two doses. Researchers treated control cultures with a CEFX pool, an HIV-1 Nef pool, or no peptide.

Study findings and constraints: Only after vaccination were a median roughly 83% of convalescents' reactive clones seen.

With the Oncomine TCR Beta short-read assay, DNA from cultured CD4+ T cells was sequenced. Using its own MiXCR run on the PCR reads, TCRdb lists one record per CDR3 protein. The sample consists of about 23,000 distinct CDR3 sequences, under 65% of them appearing once. Regarding treatment: roughly 10-day PBMC culture with coronavirus spike peptide pools or control peptides (ViraFEST assay). PCR-confirmed positives ranged from March to December 2020, preceding US Alpha, Beta and Delta variants. From germline, CDR1 is LNHNV and CDR2 YYDKDF (reference sequence). The CDR3 extends over 15 amino acids. V was clipped by 0 bases and J by 5 bases; unmatched bases: 3. On this clonotype itself: Its specificity is not known.

The specimen was CD4+ T cells from blood, cultured in vitro. This chain links TRBV15 with TRBJ1-4; 7 bases agree with TRBD1. The sequence was obtained from a human donor who had recovered from COVID-19. The CDR3 DNA reads TGTGCCACCAGCAGAGATACGGGACAGAATGAAAAACTGTTTTTT. Protein: CATSRDTGQNEKLFF.